This TCR beta chain emerged from a study of blood T cell repertoires in COVID-19. Study-wide background: The samples span acute and convalescent COVID-19 from the United States, Italy and Spain.

TCRdb keeps only in-frame clones here, not all; method: immunoSEQ multiplex PCR. The top ten clones hold 1.6% of a sample with approximately 150,000 clones, roughly 87% of them seen once. This receptor was obtained from a woman aged 45 to 65 with acute or convalescent COVID-19. Source material: peripheral blood.

The CDR3 here is CASSFAYEQFF. CDR3 sequence (DNA): TGTGCCAGCAGTTTTGCGTATGAGCAGTTCTTC. V gene TRBV27 combines with J gene TRBJ2-1; D is unclear. The germline CDR1 and CDR2 sequences are MNHEY and SMNVEV (reference sequence). Deletions cut 3 bases from V and 8 bases from J, with 5 bases between. The CDR3 loop spans 11 amino acids.